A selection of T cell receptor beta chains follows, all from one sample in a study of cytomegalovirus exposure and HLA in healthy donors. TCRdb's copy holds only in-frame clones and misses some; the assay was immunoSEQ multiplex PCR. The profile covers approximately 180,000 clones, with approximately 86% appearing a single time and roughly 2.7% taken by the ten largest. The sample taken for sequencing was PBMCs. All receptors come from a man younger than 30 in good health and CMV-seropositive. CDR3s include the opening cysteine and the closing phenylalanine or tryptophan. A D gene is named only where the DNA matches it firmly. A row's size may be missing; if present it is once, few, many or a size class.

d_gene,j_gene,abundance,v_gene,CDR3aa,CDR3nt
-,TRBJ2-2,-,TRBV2,CASSVLAYTGELFF,TGTGCCAGCAGTGTCCTAGCCTACACCGGGGAGCTGTTTTTT
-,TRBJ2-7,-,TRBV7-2,CASSAGLGIYEQYF,TGTGCCAGCAGCGCGGGACTGGGGATCTACGAGCAGTACTTC
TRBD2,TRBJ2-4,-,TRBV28,CASSLYGREAGAGYF,TGTGCCAGCAGTTTATACGGGCGGGAAGCGGGAGCAGGGTACTTC
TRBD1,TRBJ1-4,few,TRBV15,CATSRDRGQGNEKLFF,TGTGCCACCAGCAGAGATAGGGGACAGGGGAATGAAAAACTGTTTTTT
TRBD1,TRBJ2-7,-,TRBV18,CASSLQMDRGADEQYF,TGTGCCAGCTCACTACAAATGGACAGGGGAGCGGACGAGCAGTACTTC
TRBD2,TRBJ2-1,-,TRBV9,CASSVESGGFNEQFF,TGTGCCAGCAGCGTAGAGTCGGGGGGTTTCAATGAGCAGTTCTTC
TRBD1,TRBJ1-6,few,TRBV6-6,CASSLRGTGKNSPLHF,TGTGCCAGCAGTTTAAGGGGGACAGGGAAAAATTCACCCCTCCACTTT
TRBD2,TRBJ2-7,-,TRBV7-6,CASSYGLAGLSEQYF,TGTGCCAGCAGCTACGGACTAGCGGGGCTCAGCGAGCAGTACTTC
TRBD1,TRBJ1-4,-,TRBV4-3,CASSPNSPGQVNEKLFF,TGCGCCAGCAGCCCAAATTCCCCAGGACAGGTGAATGAAAAACTGTTTTTT
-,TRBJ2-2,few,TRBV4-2,CASSQETSAGELFF,TGTGCCAGCAGCCAAGAAACCAGCGCCGGGGAGCTGTTTTTT
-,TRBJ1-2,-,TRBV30,CAWRLRRLSNYGYTF,TGTGCCTGGAGACTCCGACGACTCTCTAACTATGGCTACACCTTC
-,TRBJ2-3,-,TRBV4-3,CASSQGARSTDTQYF,TGCGCCAGCAGCCAAGGGGCCCGTAGCACAGATACGCAGTATTTT
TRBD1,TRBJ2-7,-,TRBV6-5,CASSYRGTGDGQYF,TGTGCCAGCAGTTACCGCGGGACAGGGGACGGGCAGTACTTC